The 19 T cell receptor beta chains below come from one sample, sequenced in a study of identical twins. TCRdb reprocessed the 5' RACE reads via MiXCR and lists one record per CDR3 protein. The sample has 600,000 to 700,000 distinct CDR3 sequences; about 20% are singletons. These same data were also listed under a study on T cells expressing NK-cell markers.

The sample was PBMCs. The source of these receptors is a woman younger than 35 in good health.

The rearrangement uses TRBV20-1 and TRBJ2-1, with D possibly being TRBD2 (5 bases). This CDR3 region has 11 residues. Germline lookup yields CDR1 DFQATT and CDR2 SNEGSKA (reference sequence). V lost 3 bases and J lost 9, with 9 bases in between. The CDR3 region is CSAREESEQFF. CDR3 DNA sequence: TGCAGTGCTAGGGAGGAAAGTGAGCAGTTCTTC.

This CDR3 reads CASSAGGEQETQYF. The CDR3 region has the DNA TGTGCCAGCAGCGCAGGGGGGGAACAAGAGACCCAGTACTTC. The chain couples TRBV9 to TRBJ2-5, with D perhaps being TRBD1 or TRBD2 (7 bases each). This CDR3 is 14 amino acids long. Germline loops: CDR1 SGDLS, CDR2 YYNGEE. The germline V and J ends were trimmed by 3 bases and 2 bases, with 11 bases remaining between them.

The V call is TRBV6-5, the J call TRBJ1-6; D gene unclear. CDR3 length: 14 amino acids. Germline V lookup: CDR1 MNHEY, CDR2 SVGAGI. Trimming stripped 0 bases from V and 7 bases from J, with 7 bases between. The CDR3: CASSYSIGNSPLHF. The CDR3 DNA reads TGTGCCAGCAGTTACTCGATAGGGAATTCACCCCTCCACTTT.

This clonotype was detected a few times. The chain is built from TRBV7-2 and TRBJ1-3; TRBD1 agrees at 7 bases. Trimming removed 8 bases from V and 2 bases from J; junction bases left unmatched: 6. This CDR3 is 14 amino acids long. Germline loops: CDR1 SGHTA, CDR2 FQGNSA. The CDR3 bases are TGTGCCAGCTTACAGGGGACGACTGGAAACACCATATATTTT. Protein: CASLQGTTGNTIYF.

V and J are TRBV6-6 and TRBJ1-3; no definite D call. Germline values: CDR1 MNHNY, CDR2 SVGAGI (reference sequence). The CDR3 totals 13 residues. Between the trimmed V and J ends, which lost 0 bases and 7 bases, there was a span of 7 bases. The CDR3 DNA reads as TGTGCCAGCAGTTACTCTCCCAGGAACACCATATATTTT. Its translation is CASSYSPRNTIYF.

This clonotype was seen repeatedly, ten times or more. This chain uses TRBV12-3 or TRBV12-4 with TRBJ1-2; D call uncertain. This CDR3 is built from 12 residues. Trimming took 6 bases from V and 3 from J, leaving 8 bases between them. The CDR3 sequence: CASSHGDYGYTF. CDR3 nucleotides: TGTGCCAGCAGCCATGGTGACTATGGCTACACCTTC.

This chain links TRBV20-1 with TRBJ2-5, with D possibly matching TRBD2 (6 bases). Between the trimmed V and J ends, which lost 7 bases and 2 bases, there was a span of 17 bases. Germline V gene lookup returns CDR1 DFQATT and CDR2 SNEGSKA (reference sequence). This CDR3 has 14 amino acids. The CDR3 DNA sequence: TGCAGTGGGGGCCCGCGGGGTAGACAAGAGACCCAGTACTTC. As protein: CSGGPRGRQETQYF.

The chain employs TRBV19 and TRBJ2-3, with D perhaps matching TRBD2 (6 bases). The V and J ends lost 1 base and 1 base respectively, with 9 bases between them. Looked up from germline, CDR1 is LNHDA and CDR2 is SQIVND (reference sequence). The CDR3 has 15 amino acids. CDR3 residues: CASSIVGGRTDTQYF. The DNA of the CDR3 is TGTGCCAGTAGTATAGTGGGGGGACGCACAGATACGCAGTATTTT.

The CDR3 sequence: CASSLAGAPKDTQYF. In nucleotides, the CDR3 is TGTGCCAGCAGCTTAGCGGGGGCGCCGAAAGATACGCAGTATTTT. The gene calls are TRBV7-9 and TRBJ2-3, with D possibly TRBD1 on 6 matching bases. The V end was cut by 0 bases, the J end by 5 bases, with 12 bases between. The CDR3 has 15 amino acids. From germline, CDR1 is SEHNR and CDR2 FQNEAQ (reference sequence).

This clonotype occurred a few times. The V call is TRBV20-1, the J call TRBJ2-3, with D hard to call. The CDR3 contains 13 residues. Germline V lookup: CDR1 DFQATT, CDR2 SNEGSKA (reference sequence). Trimming took off 6 bases at V and 0 bases at J, with 10 bases between the two ends. This chain's CDR3 is CSAEVTSTDTQYF. Here the CDR3 DNA reads TGCAGTGCCGAAGTTACTAGCACAGATACGCAGTATTTT.

This clonotype appeared a few times. V gene TRBV10-3 combines with J gene TRBJ1-1; TRBD1 matches 8 bases. The germline CDR1 and CDR2 sequences are ENHRY and SYGVKD. The J segment lost 5 bases and the V segment lost 7 bases, leaving 6 bases of the junction unmatched. The CDR3 sequence is 13 residues long. CDR3 sequence: CAITGQGGTEAFF. CDR3 coding DNA: TGTGCCATCACCGGACAGGGAGGTACTGAAGCTTTCTTT.

This chain uses TRBV5-1 with TRBJ2-7; possible D gene TRBD2, 5 bases. The CDR3 is 15 amino acids. The V gene lost 0 bases and the J gene lost 2 bases, with 12 bases spanning the gap. Germline values: CDR1 SGHRS, CDR2 YFSETQ. The DNA for the CDR3 is TGCGCCAGCAGCTTGGGAGGTAGCGTTACCTACGAGCAGTACTTC. It specifies CASSLGGSVTYEQYF.

This clonotype was detected many times. The chain joins TRBV5-6 to TRBJ2-7, with TRBD2 matching 7 bases. The CDR3 has 13 amino acids. J lost 3 bases, V lost 4 bases, and 4 bases had no gene match. Germline CDR1 is SGHDT and CDR2 is YYEEEE. The CDR3 is CASSEKRDYEQYF. In DNA form, the CDR3 reads TGTGCCAGCAGCGAGAAGCGGGACTACGAGCAGTACTTC.

The chain is built from TRBV6-1 and TRBJ2-1; TRBD2 aligns across 9 bases. CDR1 MNHNS and CDR2 SASEGT come from the germline V gene. The V segment lost 2 bases and the J segment 7 bases; nucleotides outside the gene matches: 9. This CDR3 contains 16 residues. For the CDR3, the DNA is TGTGCCAGCAGTGAATTCGGGACTAGCCCTTCTAATGAGCAGTTCTTC. Its protein product is CASSEFGTSPSNEQFF.

V is TRBV5-1 and J is TRBJ2-1; D is unclear. V lost 4 bases, J lost 5 bases, and 10 bases lay in between. The CDR3 is 13 amino acids. The germline V gene encodes CDR1 SGHRS and CDR2 YFSETQ. The CDR3 here is CASSPFWDNEQFF. CDR3 nucleotide sequence: TGCGCCAGCAGCCCGTTTTGGGACAATGAGCAGTTCTTC.

This rearrangement joins TRBV10-3 to TRBJ2-3; tentative D call: TRBD1 (6 bases). This CDR3 has 14 amino acids. V dropped 3 bases and J dropped 4 bases, with 11 bases sitting between them. CDR1 and CDR2 from the germline V gene are ENHRY and SYGVKD. CDR3 in DNA: TGTGCCATCAGTGAAGCTACAGGGTCAGATACGCAGTATTTT. It encodes CAISEATGSDTQYF.

The J gene is TRBJ2-2, the V gene TRBV20-1; 9 bases match TRBD1. The CDR3 totals 16 residues. Trimming cost V 4 bases and J 6 bases; bases outside gene matches: 12. Per the germline V gene, CDR1 is DFQATT and CDR2 is SNEGSKA (reference sequence). This CDR3 reads CSATDARDREAGELFF. CDR3 DNA: TGCAGTGCTACCGACGCGAGGGACAGGGAGGCCGGGGAGCTGTTTTTT.

This clonotype was counted at least ten times. The chain joins TRBV20-1 to TRBJ2-3; TRBD2 might be the D (5 bases). This CDR3 spans 14 amino acids. CDR1 DFQATT and CDR2 SNEGSKA come from the germline V gene (reference sequence). V was trimmed by 6 bases and J by 1 base, leaving 14 bases between them. The CDR3 nucleotides are TGCAGTGCCACCACTAGATCCCGCACAGATACGCAGTATTTT. Its protein product is CSATTRSRTDTQYF.

This clonotype has more than one count but fewer than ten. The chain combines TRBV7-2 with TRBJ2-1, with D unresolved. This CDR3 has 17 amino acids. Germline-derived CDR1 and CDR2 are SGHTA and FQGNSA. The V end was cut by 1 base, the J end by 0 bases, with 13 bases between. The CDR3 here is CASSLGLATFSYNEQFF. The CDR3 DNA follows: TGTGCCAGCAGCTTAGGCCTGGCGACTTTCTCCTACAATGAGCAGTTCTTC.